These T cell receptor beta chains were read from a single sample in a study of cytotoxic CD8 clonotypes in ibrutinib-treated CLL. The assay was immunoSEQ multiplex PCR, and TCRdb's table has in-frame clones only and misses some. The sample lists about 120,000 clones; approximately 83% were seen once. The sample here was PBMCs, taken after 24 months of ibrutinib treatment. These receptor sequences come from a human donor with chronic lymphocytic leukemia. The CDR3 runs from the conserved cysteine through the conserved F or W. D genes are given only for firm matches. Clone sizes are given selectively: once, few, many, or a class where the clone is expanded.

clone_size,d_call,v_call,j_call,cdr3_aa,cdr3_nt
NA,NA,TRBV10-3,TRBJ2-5,CAISESADLKTQYF,TGTGCCATCAGTGAGTCGGCGGATTTGAAGACCCAGTACTTC
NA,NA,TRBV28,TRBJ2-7,CASSLGSGASPEQYF,TGTGCCAGCAGTTTAGGTTCAGGGGCATCCCCCGAGCAGTACTTC
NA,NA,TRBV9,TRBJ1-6,CASSVGLAPGDSPLHF,TGTGCCAGCAGCGTCGGCCTTGCCCCGGGGGATTCACCCCTCCACTTT
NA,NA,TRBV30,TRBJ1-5,CAWSLQGPSVYQPQHF,TGTGCCTGGAGTCTACAGGGACCGTCGGTATATCAGCCCCAGCATTTT
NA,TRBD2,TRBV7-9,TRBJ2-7,CASSLLAGKGEQYF,TGTGCCAGCAGCTTATTAGCGGGAAAGGGGGAGCAGTACTTC
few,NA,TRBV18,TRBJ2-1,CASSPIGEYEQFF,TGTGCCAGCTCCCCAATCGGGGAGTATGAGCAGTTCTTC
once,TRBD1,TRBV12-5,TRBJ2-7,CASGSGTGPYEQYF,TGTGCTAGTGGTTCCGGGACAGGGCCATACGAGCAGTACTTC
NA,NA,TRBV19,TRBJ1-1,CASTTITANTEAFF,TGTGCCAGTACGACCATAACAGCGAACACTGAAGCTTTCTTT
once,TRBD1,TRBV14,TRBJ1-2,CASSPDRVGGYTF,TGTGCCAGCAGTCCCGACAGGGTCGGTGGCTACACCTTC
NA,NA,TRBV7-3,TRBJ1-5,CASSLTGRQPQHF,TGTGCCAGCAGCTTAACGGGCAGGCAGCCCCAGCATTTT
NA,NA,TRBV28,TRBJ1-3,CASSSINRFPTPSGNTIYF,TGTGCCAGCAGTTCCATTAACAGGTTCCCGACCCCCTCTGGAAACACCATATATTTT
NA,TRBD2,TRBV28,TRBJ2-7,CASSFGGAGVLEQYF,TGTGCCAGCAGTTTCGGGGGAGCGGGAGTCCTCGAGCAGTACTTC
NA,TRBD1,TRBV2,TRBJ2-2,CASRTITGGPGELFF,TGTGCCAGCAGGACCATCACAGGGGGCCCCGGGGAGCTGTTTTTT
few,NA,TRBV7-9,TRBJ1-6,CASSLAQAGEGPLHF,TGTGCCAGCAGCTTAGCGCAGGCAGGGGAAGGTCCCCTCCACTTT
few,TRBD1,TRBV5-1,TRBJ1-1,CASSLRTGGRTEAFF,TGCGCCAGCAGCTTGAGAACAGGGGGCAGGACTGAAGCTTTCTTT
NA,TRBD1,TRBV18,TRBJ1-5,CASSPGTGLVSNQPQHF,TGTGCCAGCTCACCGGGGACAGGATTAGTTAGCAATCAGCCCCAGCATTTT
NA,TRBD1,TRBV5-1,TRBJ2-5,CASSPDRGGQETQYF,TGCGCCAGCAGCCCCGACAGGGGGGGGCAAGAGACCCAGTACTTC
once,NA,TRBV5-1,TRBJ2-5,CASSSQSTKETQYF,TGCGCCAGCAGCTCCCAGTCGACAAAAGAGACCCAGTACTTC
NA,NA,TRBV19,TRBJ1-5,CASSIERGGNQPQHF,TGTGCCAGTAGTATAGAGAGGGGCGGCAATCAGCCCCAGCATTTT
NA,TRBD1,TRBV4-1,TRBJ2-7,CASSQAGQGYEQYF,TGCGCCAGCAGCCAGGCGGGACAGGGTTACGAGCAGTACTTC
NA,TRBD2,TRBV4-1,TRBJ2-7,CASSKIGRGSSYEQYF,TGCGCCAGCAGCAAGATTGGGAGGGGCAGCAGCTACGAGCAGTACTTC
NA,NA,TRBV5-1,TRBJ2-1,CASSLMTDNEQFF,TGCGCCAGCAGCCTAATGACAGACAATGAGCAGTTCTTC
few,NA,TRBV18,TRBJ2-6,CASSNPSGANVLTF,TGTGCCAGCTCAAACCCCTCTGGGGCCAACGTCCTGACTTTC
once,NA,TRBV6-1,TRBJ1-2,CASSEDAATFSYTF,TGTGCCAGCAGTGAAGATGCAGCGACCTTTAGCTACACCTTC
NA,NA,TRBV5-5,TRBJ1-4,CASSLVPAPEKLFF,TGTGCCAGCAGCTTGGTCCCGGCACCGGAAAAACTGTTTTTT
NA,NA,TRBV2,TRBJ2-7,CASTGDQSHEQYF,TGTGCCAGCACCGGGGACCAGAGCCACGAGCAGTACTTC
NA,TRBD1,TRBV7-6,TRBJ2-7,CASSLTGDRYEQYF,TGTGCCAGCAGCTTAACAGGGGATAGGTACGAGCAGTACTTC
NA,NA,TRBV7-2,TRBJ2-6,CASSLGPRAGANVLTF,TGTGCCAGCAGCTTAGGTCCCAGGGCTGGGGCCAACGTCCTGACTTTC
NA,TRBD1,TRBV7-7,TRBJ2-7,CASSKGTGAYEQYF,TGTGCCAGCAGCAAAGGGACAGGGGCCTACGAGCAGTACTTC
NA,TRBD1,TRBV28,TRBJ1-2,CASSDDRGRPPYGYTF,TGTGCCAGCAGCGACGACAGGGGGCGGCCCCCTTATGGCTACACCTTC
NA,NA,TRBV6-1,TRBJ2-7,CASSQGAGQSYEQYF,TGTGCCAGCTCTCAAGGGGCGGGCCAAAGTTACGAGCAGTACTTC
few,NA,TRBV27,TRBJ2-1,CASSSPLKVAEDEQFF,TGTGCCAGCAGTTCCCCCTTAAAGGTCGCAGAAGATGAGCAGTTCTTC
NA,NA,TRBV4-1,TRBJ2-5,CASSQTMGTQYF,TGCGCCAGCAGCCAAACAATGGGGACCCAGTACTTC
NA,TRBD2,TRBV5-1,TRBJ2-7,CASSLETVAGTSGRAYEQYF,TGCGCCAGCAGCTTGGAAACGGTGGCAGGGACTAGCGGGAGGGCCTACGAGCAGTACTTC
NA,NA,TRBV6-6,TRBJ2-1,CASSWGGVTRDEQFF,TGTGCCAGCAGTTGGGGCGGGGTGACGAGGGATGAGCAGTTCTTC
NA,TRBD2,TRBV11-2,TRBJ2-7,CASSLASGRPYEQYF,TGTGCCAGCAGCTTAGCTAGCGGGAGACCTTACGAGCAGTACTTC
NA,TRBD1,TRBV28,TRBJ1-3,CASRSDRGQTGTIYF,TGTGCCAGCAGATCGGACAGGGGTCAAACTGGCACCATATATTTT
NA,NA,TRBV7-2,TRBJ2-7,CASSEGGGAGYEQYF,TGTGCCAGCAGCGAAGGTGGAGGGGCAGGATACGAGCAGTACTTC
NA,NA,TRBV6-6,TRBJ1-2,CASRPGSSGTLYGYTF,TGTGCCAGCAGACCCGGATCTTCTGGTACCCTCTATGGCTACACCTTC
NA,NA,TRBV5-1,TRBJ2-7,CASGGTEVTPFYEQYF,TGCGCCAGCGGCGGGACAGAGGTCACCCCTTTCTACGAGCAGTACTTC